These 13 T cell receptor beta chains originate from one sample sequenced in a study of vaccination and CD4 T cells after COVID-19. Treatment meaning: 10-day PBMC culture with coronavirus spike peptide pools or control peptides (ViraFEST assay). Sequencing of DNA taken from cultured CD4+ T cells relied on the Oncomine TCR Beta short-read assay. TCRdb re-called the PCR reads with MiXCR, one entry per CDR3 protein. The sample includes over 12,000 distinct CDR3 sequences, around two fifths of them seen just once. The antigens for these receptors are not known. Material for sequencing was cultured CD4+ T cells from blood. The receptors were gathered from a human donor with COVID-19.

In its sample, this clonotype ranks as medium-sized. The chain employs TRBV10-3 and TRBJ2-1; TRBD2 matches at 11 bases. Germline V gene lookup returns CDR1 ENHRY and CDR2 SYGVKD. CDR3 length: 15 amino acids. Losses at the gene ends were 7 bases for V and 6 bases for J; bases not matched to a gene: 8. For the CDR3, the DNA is TGTGCCATCACCCCGACTAGCGGGGCCGTCAATGAGCAGTTCTTC. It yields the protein CAITPTSGAVNEQFF.

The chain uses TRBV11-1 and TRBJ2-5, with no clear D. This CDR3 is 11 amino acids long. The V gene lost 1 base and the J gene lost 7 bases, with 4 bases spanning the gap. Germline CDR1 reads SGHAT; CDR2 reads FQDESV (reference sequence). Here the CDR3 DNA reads TGTGCCAGCAGCTTAGGGGTGACCCAGTACTTC. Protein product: CASSLGVTQYF.

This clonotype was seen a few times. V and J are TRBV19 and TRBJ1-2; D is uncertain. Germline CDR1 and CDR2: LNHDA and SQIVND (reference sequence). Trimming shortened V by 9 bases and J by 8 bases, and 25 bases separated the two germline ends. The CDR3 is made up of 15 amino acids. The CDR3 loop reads CASRHESGKKGGYTF. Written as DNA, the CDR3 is TGTGCCAGCCGCCACGAGTCGGGGAAGAAAGGAGGCTACACCTTC.

The CDR3 region has the DNA TGTGCCAGCAGTTTATCGTCGGGGGGCCAAGAGACCCAGTACTTC. Its translation: CASSLSSGGQETQYF. This sequence joins TRBV27 and TRBJ2-5, with 7 bases aligning to TRBD2. The CDR3 runs to 15 residues. The V gene end was trimmed by 0 bases and the J gene end by 1 base; junction bases not matched to a gene: 2. Germline-derived CDR1 and CDR2 are MNHEY and SMNVEV (reference sequence).

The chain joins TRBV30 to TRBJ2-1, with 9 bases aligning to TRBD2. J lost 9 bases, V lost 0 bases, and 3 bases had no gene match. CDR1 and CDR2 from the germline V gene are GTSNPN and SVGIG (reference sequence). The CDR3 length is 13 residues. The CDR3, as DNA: TGTGCCTGGAGTGTGCGGGGGGGCTCTGAGCAGTTCTTC. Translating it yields CAWSVRGGSEQFF.

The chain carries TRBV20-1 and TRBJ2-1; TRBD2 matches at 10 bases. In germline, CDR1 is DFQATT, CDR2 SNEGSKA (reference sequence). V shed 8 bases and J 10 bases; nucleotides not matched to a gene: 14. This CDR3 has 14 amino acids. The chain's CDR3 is CSRTSGVGVGEQFF. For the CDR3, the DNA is TGCAGTAGGACTAGCGGTGTTGGAGTGGGCGAGCAGTTCTTC.

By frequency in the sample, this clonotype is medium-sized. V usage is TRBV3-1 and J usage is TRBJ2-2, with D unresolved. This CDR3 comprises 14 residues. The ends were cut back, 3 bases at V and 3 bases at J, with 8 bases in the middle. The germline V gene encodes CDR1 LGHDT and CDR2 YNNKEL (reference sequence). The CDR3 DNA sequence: TGTGCCAGCAGCCACGGAGTTCACACCGGGGAGCTGTTTTTT. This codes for CASSHGVHTGELFF.

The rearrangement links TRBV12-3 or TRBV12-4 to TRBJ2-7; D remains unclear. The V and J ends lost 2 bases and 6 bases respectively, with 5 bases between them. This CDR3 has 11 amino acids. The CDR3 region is CASSLLREQYF. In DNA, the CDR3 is TGTGCCAGCAGTTTATTGCGCGAGCAGTACTTC.

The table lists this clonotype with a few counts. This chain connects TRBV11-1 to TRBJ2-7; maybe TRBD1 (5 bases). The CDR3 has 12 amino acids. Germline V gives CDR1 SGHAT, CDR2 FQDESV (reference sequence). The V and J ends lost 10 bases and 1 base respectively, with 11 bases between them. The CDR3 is CAIGAASYEQYF. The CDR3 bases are TGTGCCATAGGGGCTGCTTCCTACGAGCAGTACTTC.

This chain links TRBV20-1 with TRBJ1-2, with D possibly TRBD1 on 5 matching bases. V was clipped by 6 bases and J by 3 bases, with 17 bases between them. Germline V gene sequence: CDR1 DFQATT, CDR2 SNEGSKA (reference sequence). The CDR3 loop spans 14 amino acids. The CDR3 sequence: CSAGGGFKDYGYTF. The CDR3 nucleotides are TGCAGTGCGGGGGGAGGGTTTAAGGACTATGGCTACACCTTC.

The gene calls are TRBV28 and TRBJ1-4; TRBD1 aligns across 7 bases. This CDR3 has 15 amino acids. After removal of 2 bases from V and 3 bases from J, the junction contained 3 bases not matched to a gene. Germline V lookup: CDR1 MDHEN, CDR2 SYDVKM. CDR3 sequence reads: CASSLTGVANEKLFF. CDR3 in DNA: TGTGCCAGCAGTTTAACAGGGGTAGCTAATGAAAAACTGTTTTTT.

The CDR3 is CASSSPIGQNNQPQHF. The CDR3 nucleotides read TGTGCCAGCAGTTCCCCCATAGGACAGAACAATCAGCCCCAGCATTTT. This chain connects TRBV28 to TRBJ1-5; D perhaps matches TRBD1 (6 bases). Trimming cost V 4 bases and J 3 bases, with 16 bases left between them. The CDR3 has 16 residues. The germline gives CDR1 MDHEN, CDR2 SYDVKM.

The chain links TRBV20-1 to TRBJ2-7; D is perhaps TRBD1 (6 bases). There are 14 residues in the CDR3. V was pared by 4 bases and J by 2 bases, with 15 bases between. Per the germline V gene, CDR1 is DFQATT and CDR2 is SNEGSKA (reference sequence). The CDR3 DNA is TGCAGTGCTAATGGGGTACAGGGCCCCTACGAGCAGTACTTC. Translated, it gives CSANGVQGPYEQYF.